This T cell receptor (beta chain) was captured by sequencing in a study of CD8 T cells in ankylosing spondylitis. Concerning this clonotype itself: As yet, its antigen is unknown.

Study results and limitations: Seven or eight highly homologous variants formed a TCR beta motif that appeared characteristic of ankylosing spondylitis blood. Reportedly, disease-linked clones are significantly enriched in ankylosing spondylitis patients' matched synovial fluid.

In making TCR beta libraries, quantitative 5'-RACE with molecular barcodes was used. TCRdb independently ran MiXCR on the 5' RACE reads; one entry per CDR3 protein. The sample holds hundreds of thousands of distinct CDR3 sequences; about 15% are singletons and the top ten take over 1%. Source material: blood, either unsorted or a sorted T cell fraction (not recorded which). This receptor was obtained from a male donor with ankylosing spondylitis.

CDR3 sequence: CSARPPTWKGNEAFF. The CDR3 DNA follows: TGCAGTGCAAGGCCACCGACTTGGAAGGGGAATGAAGCTTTCTTT. The genes are TRBV20-1 and TRBJ1-1, with a weak D call TRBD1 (5 bases). V lost 6 bases and J lost 7, with 24 bases in between. CDR1 is DFQATT and CDR2 is SNEGSKA in the germline V gene (reference sequence). The CDR3 consists of 15 residues.